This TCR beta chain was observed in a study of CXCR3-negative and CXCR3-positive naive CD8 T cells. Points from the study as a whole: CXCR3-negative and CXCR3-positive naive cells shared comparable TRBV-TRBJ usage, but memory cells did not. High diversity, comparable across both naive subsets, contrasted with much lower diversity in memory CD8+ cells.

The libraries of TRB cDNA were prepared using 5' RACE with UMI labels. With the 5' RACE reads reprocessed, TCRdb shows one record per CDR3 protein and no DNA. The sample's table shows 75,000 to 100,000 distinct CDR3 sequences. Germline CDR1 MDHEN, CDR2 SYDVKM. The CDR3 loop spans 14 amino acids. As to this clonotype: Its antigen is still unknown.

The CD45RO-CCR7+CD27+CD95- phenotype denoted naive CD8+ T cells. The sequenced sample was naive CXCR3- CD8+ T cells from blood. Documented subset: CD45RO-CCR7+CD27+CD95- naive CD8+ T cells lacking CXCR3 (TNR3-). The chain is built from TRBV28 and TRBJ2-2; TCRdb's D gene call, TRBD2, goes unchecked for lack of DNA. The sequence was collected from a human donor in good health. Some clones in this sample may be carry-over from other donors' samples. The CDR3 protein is CASSMTSATGELFF.